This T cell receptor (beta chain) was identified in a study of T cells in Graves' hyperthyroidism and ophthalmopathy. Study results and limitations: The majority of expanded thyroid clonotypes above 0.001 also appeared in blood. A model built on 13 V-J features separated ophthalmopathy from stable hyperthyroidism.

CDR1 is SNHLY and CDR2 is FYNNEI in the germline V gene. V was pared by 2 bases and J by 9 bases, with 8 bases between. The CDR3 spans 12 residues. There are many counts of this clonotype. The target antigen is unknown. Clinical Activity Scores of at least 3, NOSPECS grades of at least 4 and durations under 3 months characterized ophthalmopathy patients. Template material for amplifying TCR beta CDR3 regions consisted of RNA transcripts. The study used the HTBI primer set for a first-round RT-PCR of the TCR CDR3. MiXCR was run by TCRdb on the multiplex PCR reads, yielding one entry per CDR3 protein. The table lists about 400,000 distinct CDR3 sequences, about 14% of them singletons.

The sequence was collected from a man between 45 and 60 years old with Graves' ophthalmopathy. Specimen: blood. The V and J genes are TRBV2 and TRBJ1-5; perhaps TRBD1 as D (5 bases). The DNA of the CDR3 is TGTGCCAGCAGTGAAAGGGGATTGCCCCAGCATTTT. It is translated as CASSERGLPQHF.